These T cell receptor beta chains were read from a single sample in a study of early T cells in non-severe SARS-CoV-2 infection. TCRdb processed the 5' RACE reads anew with MiXCR; each CDR3 protein has one entry. The table lists about 110,000 distinct CDR3 sequences, approximately 10% of them singletons. The sequenced sample consisted of whole blood. These receptors originate from an adult who was a healthcare worker with PCR-confirmed SARS-CoV-2 infection or an uninfected control (not recorded which). Both conserved end residues are part of each CDR3. The order of the fields is V gene, clone size, D gene, J gene, CDR3 protein, CDR3 DNA. The D gene is left open where the match is weak. Size is stated for part of the rows, as once, few or many counts, or as a class when the clone is expanded.

>TRBV20-1|few|-|TRBJ2-5
CSARGDEKETQYF
TGCAGTGCTAGAGGGGACGAAAAAGAGACCCAGTACTTC
>TRBV6-1|few|-|TRBJ1-5
CASSTQIYSNQPQHF
TGTGCCAGCAGTACCCAGATCTATAGCAATCAGCCCCAGCATTTT
>TRBV12-3/TRBV12-4|many|-|TRBJ1-2
CASSLDAVGGGYTF
TGTGCCAGCAGTTTGGACGCTGTCGGGGGTGGCTACACCTTC
>TRBV28|few|-|TRBJ2-3
CASRMTSVDTQYF
TGTGCCAGCAGGATGACTAGTGTTGATACGCAGTATTTT
>TRBV12-3/TRBV12-4|few|TRBD2|TRBJ2-7
CASSRNGGSYEQYF
TGTGCCAGCAGTCGGAACGGGGGGTCCTACGAGCAGTACTTC
>TRBV25-1|many|-|TRBJ2-7
CASSGHLGTYEQYF
TGTGCCAGCAGTGGACATCTCGGGACCTACGAGCAGTACTTC
>TRBV20-1|many|-|TRBJ1-2
CSTGGGNNLYGYTF
TGCAGTACCGGGGGAGGAAACAACCTTTATGGCTACACCTTC
>TRBV20-1|-|-|TRBJ2-1
CSARGFSSYNEQFF
TGCAGTGCTAGAGGCTTTAGCTCCTACAATGAGCAGTTCTTC
>TRBV24-1|few|TRBD1|TRBJ2-2
CATRGQMNTGELFF
TGTGCCACCAGGGGACAGATGAACACCGGGGAGCTGTTTTTT
>TRBV28|few|TRBD2|TRBJ2-5
CASSFRLAGVETQYF
TGTGCCAGCAGTTTTCGACTAGCGGGGGTAGAGACCCAGTACTTC
>TRBV4-1|-|-|TRBJ2-7
CASSKGGPPGNPYEQYF
TGCGCCAGCAGTAAGGGTGGCCCCCCGGGGAATCCCTACGAGCAGTACTTC
>TRBV29-1|-|TRBD2|TRBJ2-3
CSVAAGTSEADTQYF
TGCAGCGTTGCGGCCGGGACTAGCGAGGCAGATACGCAGTATTTT
>TRBV5-1|-|-|TRBJ2-7
CASTPGGQIYEQYF
TGCGCCAGCACCCCTGGAGGGCAGATTTACGAGCAGTACTTC
>TRBV30|many|TRBD1|TRBJ2-1
CACPGQGINEQFF
TGTGCCTGTCCGGGACAGGGAATCAATGAGCAGTTCTTC
>TRBV11-2|few|TRBD1|TRBJ2-7
CASSRGGYEQYF
TGTGCCAGCAGCCGAGGGGGCTACGAACAGTACTTC
>TRBV6-1|many|-|TRBJ1-2
CASSEQGPNYGYTF
TGTGCCAGCAGTGAACAGGGTCCTAACTATGGCTACACCTTC
>TRBV18|-|-|TRBJ1-1
CASSTGGRNTEAFF
TGTGCCAGCTCAACTGGGGGGAGGAACACTGAAGCTTTCTTT
>TRBV29-1|many|-|TRBJ2-5
CSVVHEGVQYF
TGCAGCGTTGTCCACGAAGGGGTCCAGTACTTC
>TRBV28|-|TRBD2|TRBJ2-3
CASTGGGWGTQYF
TGTGCCAGCACGGGGGGTGGTTGGGGGACGCAGTATTTT
>TRBV7-2|-|-|TRBJ2-7
CARSWTGTQGSEQYF
TGTGCCAGAAGCTGGACCGGGACCCAAGGTAGCGAGCAGTACTTC
>TRBV30|-|-|TRBJ2-7
CAWSVRGRRYYEQYF
TGTGCCTGGAGTGTTCGGGGACGTCGGTACTACGAGCAGTACTTC